One and the same sample provided the 32 T cell receptor beta chains below, sequenced in a study of cytotoxic CD8 clonotypes in ibrutinib-treated CLL (dated by TCRdb to about 2021). The sample's time point label, decoded: about a year on ibrutinib. Libraries were constructed by the immunoSEQ multiplex PCR assay. The source is immuneACCESS, and TCRdb retained only in-frame sequences with V and J called. Part of the clones is not carried over; for the studies checked, unresolved V genes explain less than half of this, and the remainder is unexplained. The sample yields some 200,000 clones; 70% to 75% were counted once. Clones ranked in the top ten supply around 5.9% of the sample. The sample was PBMCs, taken after 12 months of ibrutinib treatment. These TCRs come from a human donor with chronic lymphocytic leukemia.

The gene calls are TRBV2 and TRBJ1-5; TRBD1 is a possible D gene (5 bases). The germline V gene has CDR1 SNHLY and CDR2 FYNNEI. The V and J ends lost 2 bases and 8 bases respectively, with 10 bases between them. The CDR3 contains 13 residues. The CDR3: CASSERGVEPQHF. The CDR3 coding sequence is TGTGCCAGCAGTGAACGAGGGGTGGAGCCCCAGCATTTT.

The sample holds a few counts of this clone. The rearrangement uses TRBV15 and TRBJ2-3, with TRBD2 as a possible D gene (5 bases). The CDR3 is 13 residues long. The V end was cut by 5 bases, the J end by 1 base, with 7 bases between. CDR1 and CDR2 (germline): LNHNV, YYDKDF (reference sequence). The CDR3 protein is CATSARGTDTQYF. The DNA for the CDR3 is TGTGCCACCAGCGCGCGGGGCACAGATACGCAGTATTTT.

This clone has only one observation. This chain connects TRBV6-1 to TRBJ1-5, with D uncertain. Germline V lookup: CDR1 MNHNS, CDR2 SASEGT. Trimming removed 6 bases from V and 6 bases from J, with 6 bases in between. This CDR3 contains 11 residues. CDR3 nucleotides: TGTGCCAGCAGCAACAGTCAGCCCCAGCATTTT. Its translation is CASSNSQPQHF.

The CDR3 DNA reads as TGCGCCAGCAGTTCCGGGACAGGAGCTAACTATGGCTACACCTTC. It specifies CASSSGTGANYGYTF. The chain has TRBV5-1 and TRBJ1-2, with 8 nucleotides matching TRBD1. The length of the CDR3 is 15 residues. Germline values: CDR1 SGHRS, CDR2 YFSETQ. V lost 5 bases and J lost 0; bases outside the gene matches: 6.

V is TRBV5-1 and J is TRBJ1-4; possibly TRBD1 for D (5 bases). Germline V CDR1 and CDR2: SGHRS, YFSETQ. The CDR3 runs to 15 residues. Trimming pared 3 bases from V and 6 bases from J, leaving 15 bases between. The CDR3 DNA sequence: TGCGCCAGCAGCTCCGAAGGGACTTATGATGAAAAACTGTTTTTT. Protein sequence: CASSSEGTYDEKLFF.

This clone was counted a few times. The CDR3 spells CASSTDRISPLHF. In DNA, the CDR3 is TGTGCCAGCAGCACAGACAGGATCTCACCCCTCCACTTT. The gene calls are TRBV11-3 and TRBJ1-6; possible D gene TRBD1, 6 bases. The CDR3 totals 13 residues. Between the trimmed V and J ends, which lost 5 bases and 10 bases, there was a span of 12 bases. CDR1 is SGHNT, CDR2 YENEEA, per germline.

This chain uses TRBV20-1 with TRBJ2-1; D may be TRBD2 (6 bases). Between the trimmed V and J ends, which lost 6 bases and 11 bases, there was a span of 11 bases. Germline CDR1 is DFQATT and CDR2 is SNEGSKA (reference sequence). The CDR3 spans 10 residues. The CDR3: CSASGLKQFF. The CDR3 nucleotides read TGCAGTGCCTCCGGACTAAAGCAGTTCTTC.

The chain uses TRBV4-1 and TRBJ2-7, with TRBD2 matching over 9 bases. Trimming cost V 3 bases and J 2 bases; bases outside gene matches: 14. CDR1 and CDR2 (germline): MGHRA, YSYEKL. The CDR3 runs 18 residues. CDR3 loop: CASSQFLILAGHTYEQYF. In DNA form, the CDR3 reads TGCGCCAGCAGCCAGTTCCTTATTCTAGCGGGGCATACCTACGAGCAGTACTTC.

The rearrangement uses TRBV6-5 and TRBJ1-5, with 9 bases matching TRBD1. V was clipped by 1 base and J by 4 bases; unmatched bases: 2. The CDR3 sequence is 15 residues long. The germline gives CDR1 MNHEY, CDR2 SVGAGI. The CDR3 spells CASSYWGTGNQPQHF. The CDR3 DNA is TGTGCCAGCAGTTACTGGGGGACAGGGAATCAGCCCCAGCATTTT.

V and J are TRBV7-9 and TRBJ1-3, with TRBD1 matching 7 bases. With V trimmed by 4 bases and J by 4 bases, 7 bases remained unmatched. The CDR3 is made up of 15 amino acids. Germline CDR1 reads SEHNR; CDR2 reads FQNEAQ (reference sequence). The CDR3, as DNA: TGTGCCAGCAGCTATCGACAGGGTGTAGGAAACACCATATATTTT. Translated: CASSYRQGVGNTIYF. The complete variable domain, with remaining parts taken from reference TRBV7-9 and TRBJ1-3, reads DTGVSQNPRHKITKRGQNVTFRCDPISEHNRLYWYRQTLGQGPEFLTYFQNEAQLEKSRLLSDRFSAERPKGSFSTLEIQRTEQGDSAMYLCASSYRQGVGNTIYFGEGSWLTVV.

This chain connects TRBV25-1 to TRBJ1-4; the D is unclear. The CDR3 contains 14 residues. Germline V gene data show CDR1 as MGHDK and CDR2 as SYGVNS. V was pared by 6 bases and J by 0 bases, with 8 bases between. CDR3 DNA: TGTGCCAGCAGGGGCGGGGCAACTAATGAAAAACTGTTTTTT. It codes for CASRGGATNEKLFF.

This rearrangement joins TRBV5-1 to TRBJ1-1; D ambiguous. This CDR3 spans 14 amino acids. Germline lookup yields CDR1 SGHRS and CDR2 YFSETQ. Trimming took 1 base from V and 1 from J, leaving 8 bases between them. CDR3 loop: CASSLTLSNTEAFF. The CDR3 nucleotides are TGCGCCAGCAGCTTGACACTTTCGAACACTGAAGCTTTCTTT. Together with reference TRBV5-1 and TRBJ1-1, the CDR3 gives the full variable domain: KAGVTQTPRYLIKTRGQQVTLSCSPISGHRSVSWYQQTPGQGLQFLFEYFSETQRNKGNFPGRFSGRQFSNSRSEMNVSTLELGDSALYLCASSLTLSNTEAFFGQGTRLTVV.

The rearrangement links TRBV9 to TRBJ2-3; D is possibly TRBD2 (5 bases). CDR1 and CDR2 (germline): SGDLS, YYNGEE. V gave up 2 bases and J gave up 2 bases, with 9 bases separating them. There are 14 residues in the CDR3. CDR3 region: CASSVTGVTDTQYF. DNA for the CDR3: TGTGCCAGCAGCGTTACCGGGGTCACAGATACGCAGTATTTT. The full variable domain, in which reference TRBV9 and TRBJ2-3 provide the parts outside the CDR3, is DSGVTQTPKHLITATGQRVTLRCSPRSGDLSVYWYQQSLDQGLQFLIQYYNGEERAKGNILERFSAQQFPDLHSELNLSSLELGDSALYFCASSVTGVTDTQYFGPGTRLTVL.

The chain joins TRBV14 to TRBJ1-1; tentative D call: TRBD1 (6 bases). This CDR3 region has 15 residues. Per the germline V gene, CDR1 is SGHDN and CDR2 is FVKESK. Trimming took off 1 base at V and 0 bases at J, with 9 bases between the two ends. The CDR3 sequence: CASSQAQGLNTEAFF. The DNA of the CDR3 is TGTGCCAGCAGCCAAGCACAGGGCTTGAACACTGAAGCTTTCTTT.

This clone was counted once. The V and J genes are TRBV9 and TRBJ1-4; D gene ambiguous. The germline V gene has CDR1 SGDLS and CDR2 YYNGEE. The CDR3 spans 13 residues. Trimming left V 3 bases short and J 11 bases short, with 14 bases between. CDR3: CASSASGVGKLFF. In DNA, the CDR3 is TGTGCCAGCAGCGCCAGCGGCGTTGGGAAACTGTTTTTT.

The chain is built from TRBV6-1 and TRBJ1-1; TRBD1 agrees at 8 bases. Germline V gives CDR1 MNHNS, CDR2 SASEGT. The CDR3 spans 14 residues. The J segment lost 2 bases and the V segment lost 7 bases, leaving 6 bases of the junction unmatched. CDR3 nucleotide sequence: TGTGCCAGCACCTCAGGGGGCTATAACACTGAAGCTTTCTTT. It translates to CASTSGGYNTEAFF.

The CDR3, as DNA: TGTGCCAGTAGTACCTACGTCCGAAACAATCAGCCCCAGCATTTT. Its translation: CASSTYVRNNQPQHF. The chain has TRBV19 and TRBJ1-5; D remains ambiguous. Germline V gives CDR1 LNHDA, CDR2 SQIVND (reference sequence). V was pared by 4 bases and J by 3 bases, with 13 bases between. The CDR3 spans 15 residues.

This clone was seen a single time. The V call is TRBV15, the J call TRBJ1-1; 8 nucleotides line up with TRBD1. The junction had 7 bases not matched to a gene; V was cut back by 0 bases and J by 7 bases. The CDR3 totals 15 residues. Germline V CDR1 and CDR2: LNHNV, YYDKDF (reference sequence). The CDR3 reads CATSRDPGQGSEAFF. The CDR3 region has the DNA TGTGCCACCAGCAGAGATCCCGGACAGGGTAGTGAAGCTTTCTTT.

This chain joins TRBV7-9 and TRBJ2-1; TRBD2 agrees at 8 bases. The CDR3 loop spans 15 amino acids. CDR1 is SEHNR and CDR2 is FQNEAQ in the germline V gene (reference sequence). Trimming cost V 5 bases and J 6 bases; bases outside gene matches: 9. DNA for the CDR3: TGTGCCAGCAGCCCCCCCTACGCGGGAGGCAATGAGCAGTTCTTC. Translating gives CASSPPYAGGNEQFF.

CDR3 protein: CASSVMDWGDTQYF. As DNA, the CDR3 is TGTGCCAGCAGCGTAATGGATTGGGGAGATACGCAGTATTTT. This rearrangement joins TRBV9 to TRBJ2-3; the D is unclear. The CDR3 is 14 amino acids. Germline V gene lookup returns CDR1 SGDLS and CDR2 YYNGEE. V lost 1 base to trimming and J lost 5 bases, with 11 bases between them.

This clone is classed as medium-sized. The rearrangement uses TRBV7-2 and TRBJ1-4; unclear D gene. Germline V gene data show CDR1 as SGHTA and CDR2 as FQGNSA. This CDR3 contains 16 residues. V was trimmed by 1 base and J by 3 bases, leaving 12 bases between them. In DNA, the CDR3 is TGTGCCAGCAGCTTAGGTGACTCGTACGCTAATGAAAAACTGTTTTTT. It specifies CASSLGDSYANEKLFF.

This sequence joins TRBV11-1 and TRBJ2-1; 13 nucleotides align to TRBD2. CDR1 is SGHAT, CDR2 FQDESV, per germline (reference sequence). Trimming removed 5 bases from V and 8 bases from J; junction bases left unmatched: 6. This CDR3 has 15 residues. The CDR3 loop is CASSKLAGGAYEQFF. CDR3 in DNA: TGTGCCAGCAGCAAACTAGCGGGAGGGGCGTATGAGCAGTTCTTC.

This rearrangement joins TRBV4-1 to TRBJ2-1; D gene unclear. Germline V gene sequence: CDR1 MGHRA, CDR2 YSYEKL. Trimming took 1 base from V and 9 from J, leaving 4 bases between them. The CDR3 loop spans 11 amino acids. In nucleotides, the CDR3 is TGCGCCAGCAGCCAAGCTTTTGAGCAGTTCTTC. It yields the protein CASSQAFEQFF.

The CDR3 is CASSIPRTGAGGYTF. CDR3 coding DNA: TGTGCCAGTAGTATCCCTCGGACAGGGGCCGGGGGCTACACCTTC. The rearrangement links TRBV19 to TRBJ1-2; 9 bases are a match to TRBD1. The germline gives CDR1 LNHDA, CDR2 SQIVND (reference sequence). The CDR3 runs to 15 residues. V shed 3 bases, J shed 8 bases, and the junction held 10 bases outside the gene matches.

This rearrangement joins TRBV28 to TRBJ2-7; perhaps TRBD2 as D (6 bases). Germline assignment: CDR1 MDHEN and CDR2 SYDVKM. The V and J ends lost 7 bases and 6 bases respectively, with 16 bases between them. The CDR3 contains 13 residues. This CDR3 is CASTSGSHREQYF. CDR3 nucleotides: TGTGCCAGCACCAGCGGGTCCCACCGCGAGCAGTACTTC.

The rearrangement joins TRBV7-3 to TRBJ2-3; 8 bases are shared with TRBD2. CDR3 length: 16 amino acids. Losses at the gene ends were 3 bases for V and 1 base for J; bases not matched to a gene: 6. Germline V gene lookup returns CDR1 SGHTA and CDR2 FQGTGA. The CDR3, as DNA: TGTGCCAGCAGCTTCAGAGCGGGAGCCCGCACAGATACGCAGTATTTT. This sequence encodes CASSFRAGARTDTQYF.

V usage is TRBV19 and J usage is TRBJ1-5; tentatively, D is TRBD1 (5 bases). The CDR3 is 13 amino acids. The V gene lost 4 bases and the J gene lost 6 bases, with 10 bases spanning the gap. Germline V gives CDR1 LNHDA, CDR2 SQIVND (reference sequence). Here the CDR3 DNA reads TGTGCCAGTAGTAAGGGGAGTTTTCAGCCCCAGCATTTT. Translated: CASSKGSFQPQHF. The variable domain in full, with the rest retrieved from reference TRBV19 and TRBJ1-5, is DGGITQSPKYLFRKEGQNVTLSCEQNLNHDAMYWYRQDPGQGLRLIYYSQIVNDFQKGDIAEGYSVSREKKESFPLTVTSAQKNPTAFYLCASSKGSFQPQHFGDGTRLSIL.

The chain joins TRBV6-4 to TRBJ2-1; perhaps TRBD2 as D (7 bases). From germline, CDR1 is MRHNA and CDR2 SNTAGT. Trimming removed 0 bases at V and 13 bases at J, with 13 bases between. This CDR3 is built from 13 residues. This chain's CDR3 is CASSDSEGGPQFF. The CDR3 nucleotides read TGTGCCAGCAGTGACTCCGAGGGGGGGCCCCAGTTCTTC.

This chain connects TRBV4-2 to TRBJ1-3; D unclear. The CDR3 sequence is 15 residues long. V lost 0 bases and J lost 1, with 7 bases in between. CDR1 is LGHNA, CDR2 YNFKEQ, per germline. CDR3 amino acids: CASSQEMGSGNTIYF. In DNA form, the CDR3 reads TGTGCCAGCAGCCAAGAAATGGGGTCTGGAAACACCATATATTTT.

The rearrangement joins TRBV19 to TRBJ1-2; the match to TRBD1 covers 7 bases. Losses at the gene ends were 5 bases for V and 2 bases for J; bases not matched to a gene: 2. The CDR3 has 13 residues. The germline gives CDR1 LNHDA, CDR2 SQIVND (reference sequence). The CDR3 loop is CASSWTGNYGYTF. The CDR3 DNA is TGTGCCAGTAGTTGGACAGGAAACTATGGCTACACCTTC.

The CDR3 reads CSALPEQYF. CDR3 nucleotides: TGCAGTGCCCTCCCCGAGCAGTACTTC. The chain couples TRBV20-1 to TRBJ2-7; no definite D call. Trimming shortened V by 6 bases and J by 6 bases, and 6 bases separated the two germline ends. CDR1 is DFQATT, CDR2 SNEGSKA, per germline (reference sequence). The CDR3 totals 9 residues.

This clone has only a few counts. The gene calls are TRBV25-1 and TRBJ1-1, with D uncertain. The ends were cut back, 11 bases at V and 7 bases at J, with 11 bases in the middle. The CDR3 runs to 10 residues. Germline CDR1 reads MGHDK; CDR2 reads SYGVNS. The DNA for the CDR3 is TGTGCCGCGGGCGGGATTGAAGCTTTCTTT. Translating gives CAAGGIEAFF.